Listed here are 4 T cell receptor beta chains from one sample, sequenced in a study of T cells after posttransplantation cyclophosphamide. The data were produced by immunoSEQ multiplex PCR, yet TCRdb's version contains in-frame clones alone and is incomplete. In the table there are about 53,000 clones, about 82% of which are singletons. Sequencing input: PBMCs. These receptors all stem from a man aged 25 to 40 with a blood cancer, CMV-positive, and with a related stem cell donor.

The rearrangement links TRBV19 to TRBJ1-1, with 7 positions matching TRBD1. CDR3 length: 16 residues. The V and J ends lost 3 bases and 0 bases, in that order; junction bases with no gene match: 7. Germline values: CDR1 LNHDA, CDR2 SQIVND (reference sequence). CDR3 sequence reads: CASSMATGFMNTEAFF. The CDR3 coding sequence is TGTGCCAGTAGTATGGCGACAGGGTTCATGAACACTGAAGCTTTCTTT. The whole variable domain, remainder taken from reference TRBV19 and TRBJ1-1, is DGGITQSPKYLFRKEGQNVTLSCEQNLNHDAMYWYRQDPGQGLRLIYYSQIVNDFQKGDIAEGYSVSREKKESFPLTVTSAQKNPTAFYLCASSMATGFMNTEAFFGQGTRLTVV.

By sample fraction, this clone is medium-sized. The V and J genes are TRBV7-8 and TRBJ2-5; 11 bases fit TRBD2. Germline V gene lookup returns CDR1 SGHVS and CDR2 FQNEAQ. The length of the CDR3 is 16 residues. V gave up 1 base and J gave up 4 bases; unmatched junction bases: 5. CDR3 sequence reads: CASSLVVTSGGETQYF. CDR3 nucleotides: TGTGCCAGCAGCTTAGTAGTAACTAGCGGGGGAGAGACCCAGTACTTC.

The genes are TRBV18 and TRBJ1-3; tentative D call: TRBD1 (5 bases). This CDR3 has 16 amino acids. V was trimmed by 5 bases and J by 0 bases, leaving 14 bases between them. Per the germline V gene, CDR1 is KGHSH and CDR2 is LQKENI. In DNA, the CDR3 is TGTGCCAGCTCAAGACCGGGGGATCTCTCTGGAAACACCATATATTTT. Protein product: CASSRPGDLSGNTIYF. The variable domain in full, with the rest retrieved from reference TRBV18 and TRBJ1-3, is NAGVMQNPRHLVRRRGQEARLRCSPMKGHSHVYWYRQLPEEGLKFMVYLQKENIIDESGMPKERFSAEFPKEGPSILRIQQVVRGDSAAYFCASSRPGDLSGNTIYFGEGSWLTVV.

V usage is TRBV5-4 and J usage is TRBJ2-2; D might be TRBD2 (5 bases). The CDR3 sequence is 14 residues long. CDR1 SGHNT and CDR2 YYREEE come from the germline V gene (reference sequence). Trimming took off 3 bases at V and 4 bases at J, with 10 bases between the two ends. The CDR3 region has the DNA TGTGCCAGCAGCTATAGAGGGCCCACCGGGGAGCTGTTTTTT. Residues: CASSYRGPTGELFF.